Listed below are T cell receptor beta chains from one sample, sequenced in a study of early T cells in non-severe SARS-CoV-2 infection. MiXCR was run by TCRdb on the 5' RACE reads, yielding one entry per CDR3 protein. Here the sample spans some 30,000 distinct CDR3 sequences, roughly 4.5% being singletons. The sequenced material came from whole blood. The receptors stem from an adult who was a healthcare worker with PCR-confirmed SARS-CoV-2 infection or an uninfected control (not recorded which). Each CDR3 is given with its conserved first and last residue. The D gene is left open where the match is weak. The size of a clone is reported for some rows only, either as once, few or many, or as a class for expanded clones.

length	D	J	size	V	DNA	CDR3
15	TRBD1	TRBJ2-1	large	TRBV7-3	TGTGCCAGCAGCTCCCGGGACAGGGTTGGCAATGAGCAGTTCTTC	CASSSRDRVGNEQFF
16	TRBD2	TRBJ2-5	.	TRBV5-5	TGTGCCAGCAGCTTGGAAGCTAGCGGGGGGAGGGAGACCCAGTACTTC	CASSLEASGGRETQYF
15	.	TRBJ2-5	few	TRBV9	TGTGCCAGCAGCGTAGCCCCGAGCCTTAAAGAGACCCAGTACTTC	CASSVAPSLKETQYF
14	.	TRBJ2-1	few	TRBV19	TGTGCCAGTAGAGCCGATATCCTAATCAATGAGCAGTTCTTC	CASRADILINEQFF
17	.	TRBJ2-1	few	TRBV7-3	TGTGCCAGCAGCCCCGGGGGGTCAGGGGGCTCCTACAATGAGCAGTTCTTC	CASSPGGSGGSYNEQFF
14	.	TRBJ2-2	few	TRBV3-2	TGTGCCAGCAACTTTAGCGGGAGTGGTGGGGAGCTGTTTTTT	CASNFSGSGGELFF
13	.	TRBJ2-7	few	TRBV11-2	TGTGCCAGCAGCCTCTCGACAGGAACCGAGCAGTACTTC	CASSLSTGTEQYF
12	.	TRBJ2-5	many	TRBV2	TGTGCCAGCAGTGCTTACCAAGAGACCCAGTACTTC	CASSAYQETQYF
18	.	TRBJ2-6	many	TRBV1	TGCACCAGCAGCCCGGGACTACCCAAGCCCCCTGGGGCCAACGTCCTGACTTTC	CTSSPGLPKPPGANVLTF
14	TRBD2	TRBJ2-1	few	TRBV6-4	TGTGCCAGCAGTGTTACCGGGACTAGAAATGAGCAGTTCTTC	CASSVTGTRNEQFF
15	.	TRBJ2-7	few	TRBV9	TGTGCCAGCAGCGTAGCGGCTAGCCGGTCCTACGAGCAGTACTTC	CASSVAASRSYEQYF
15	.	TRBJ2-3	few	TRBV4-3	TGCGCCAGCAGCCAAGATTTTGCTCCCACAGATACGCAGTATTTT	CASSQDFAPTDTQYF
13	TRBD2	TRBJ2-3	many	TRBV12-3/TRBV12-4	TGTGCCAGCAGTCTAGCGGGGACTGATACGCAGTATTTT	CASSLAGTDTQYF
16	TRBD2	TRBJ2-1	.	TRBV7-9	TGTGCCAGCAGCTTATACGCGGGAGTTGACTACAATGAGCAGTTCTTC	CASSLYAGVDYNEQFF
17	TRBD1	TRBJ1-1	many	TRBV9	TGTGCCAGCAGCGTAGACCCCCCGACAGGGGTTAACACTGAAGCTTTCTTT	CASSVDPPTGVNTEAFF
14	TRBD1	TRBJ1-5	many	TRBV6-2/TRBV6-3	TGTGCCAGCAGCCTAGACAGGGGCAATCAGCCCCAGCATTTT	CASSLDRGNQPQHF
15	TRBD2	TRBJ2-1	many	TRBV5-1	TGCGCCAGCAGCCCCCTGGCGGGGGGGGAGAATGAGCAGTTCTTC	CASSPLAGGENEQFF
15	.	TRBJ2-2	many	TRBV11-3	TGTGCCAGCAGGTCAGGCCCCCCGAACACCGGGGAGCTGTTTTTT	CASRSGPPNTGELFF
14	TRBD2	TRBJ2-1	.	TRBV5-5	TGTGCCAGCAGCTTGGATCTAGCGGGGCCTGAGCAGTTCTTC	CASSLDLAGPEQFF
15	TRBD2	TRBJ2-5	few	TRBV7-2	TGTGCCAGCAGCACGGGACTAGCGGGAGGCGAGACCCAGTACTTC	CASSTGLAGGETQYF
14	.	TRBJ2-1	few	TRBV29-1	TGCAGCGTTGAGGGGACTTTCGACGGAAATGAGCAGTTCTTC	CSVEGTFDGNEQFF
12	.	TRBJ2-1	many	TRBV9	TGTGCCAGCAGCGTAGAATACTCGAAGCAGTTCTTC	CASSVEYSKQFF
13	.	TRBJ2-4	many	TRBV12-3/TRBV12-4	TGTGCCAGCATCGGGGGATCCAAAAACATTCAGTACTTC	CASIGGSKNIQYF
13	.	TRBJ1-5	many	TRBV19	TGTGCCACCGCTGAGGATAGCAATCAGCCCCAGCATTTT	CATAEDSNQPQHF
15	.	TRBJ2-5	many	TRBV29-1	TGCAGCGTCGCGCTCGGTTGGGGGGCACCGGAGACCCAGTACTTC	CSVALGWGAPETQYF
11	.	TRBJ2-1	many	TRBV12-3/TRBV12-4	TGTGCCAGCAGCGGCTGGTATGAGCAGTTCTTC	CASSGWYEQFF
14	.	TRBJ1-6	.	TRBV29-1	TGCAGCGGACCTTCTTTCAGGGGTGACTCACCCCTCCACTTT	CSGPSFRGDSPLHF
15	.	TRBJ1-6	many	TRBV7-2	TGTGCCAGCAGCTCAGAGGGGGGCCAGGGCTCACCCCTCCACTTT	CASSSEGGQGSPLHF
15	.	TRBJ1-1	few	TRBV18	TGTGCCAGCTCCTGCAAGGGGATTGGAGACACTGAAGCTTTCTTT	CASSCKGIGDTEAFF
11	.	TRBJ1-2	many	TRBV20-1	TGCAGTGCTAGTGGGGGTCTGGGCTACACCTTC	CSASGGLGYTF
15	.	TRBJ1-3	many	TRBV18	TGTGCCAGCTCACCAATAGCAGGGGTCATGGACACCATATATTTT	CASSPIAGVMDTIYF
13	TRBD2	TRBJ2-1	many	TRBV6-2/TRBV6-3	TGTGCCAGCAGAGGACTAGGGTCCAATGAGCAGTTCTTC	CASRGLGSNEQFF